The T cell receptor (beta chain) described here comes from a study of circulating CD8 cells and anti-PD-1 response in melanoma. Study results and caveats: PD-1 and DPOS subsets showed similar, higher clonality than DNEG.

This CDR3 has 16 amino acids. Looked up from germline, CDR1 is SQVTM and CDR2 is ANQGSEA. Trimming pared 4 bases from V and 3 bases from J, leaving 20 bases between. This clonotype rates as medium-sized. Its antigen remains unidentified. Sorting of live CD3+CD8+TCRalphabeta+ cells by PD-1 and/or TIGIT gave four subsets. The QIAseq Immune Repertoire TCR panel built the libraries from roughly 15 ng of total RNA. TCRdb re-analysed the reads in MiXCR, keeping a single row per CDR3 protein. This table holds approximately 1,100 distinct CDR3 sequences, 9.8% found once. The chain recombines TRBV29-1 with TRBJ2-3; no clear D. Sequenced material: CD8+ T cells from PBMCs, taken at baseline or after one month of anti-PD-1 therapy (not recorded which). This TCR derives from a human donor with melanoma. This CDR3 reads CSVGEAGFGQTDTQYF. The CDR3 coding sequence is TGCAGCGTTGGGGAAGCTGGCTTCGGGCAAACAGATACGCAGTATTTT.